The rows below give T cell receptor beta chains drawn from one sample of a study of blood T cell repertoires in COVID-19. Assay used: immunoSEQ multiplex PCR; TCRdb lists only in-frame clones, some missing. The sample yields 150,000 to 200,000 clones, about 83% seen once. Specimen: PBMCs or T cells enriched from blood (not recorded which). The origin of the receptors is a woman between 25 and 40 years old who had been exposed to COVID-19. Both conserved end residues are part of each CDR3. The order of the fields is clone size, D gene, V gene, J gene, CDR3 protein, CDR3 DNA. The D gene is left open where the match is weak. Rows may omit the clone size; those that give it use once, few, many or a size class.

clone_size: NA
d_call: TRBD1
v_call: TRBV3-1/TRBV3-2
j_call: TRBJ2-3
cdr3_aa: CASSQVQGARDTQYF
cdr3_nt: TGTGCCAGCAGCCAAGTGCAGGGGGCGAGGGATACGCAGTATTTT

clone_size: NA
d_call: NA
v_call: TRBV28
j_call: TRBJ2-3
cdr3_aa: CASSFNTGLRTDTQYF
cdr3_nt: TGTGCCAGCAGTTTCAATACGGGACTGCGCACAGATACGCAGTATTTT

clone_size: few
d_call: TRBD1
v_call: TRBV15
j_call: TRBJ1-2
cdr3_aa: CATSSRTGWYYGYTF
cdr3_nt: TGTGCCACCAGCAGCAGGACAGGGTGGTACTATGGCTACACCTTC

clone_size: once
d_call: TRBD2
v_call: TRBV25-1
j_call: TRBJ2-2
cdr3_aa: CASSDTSGGAWLSGELFF
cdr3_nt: TGTGCCAGCAGTGATACTAGCGGGGGGGCCTGGTTGTCCGGGGAGCTGTTTTTT

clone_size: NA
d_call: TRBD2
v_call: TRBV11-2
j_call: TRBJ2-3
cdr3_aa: CASSKNSGGARYTQYF
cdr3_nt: TGTGCCAGCAGTAAAAATAGCGGGGGGGCCCGCTATACGCAGTATTTT

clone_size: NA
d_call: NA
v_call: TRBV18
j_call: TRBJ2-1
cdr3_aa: CASLPDLRGSNEQFF
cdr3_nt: TGTGCCAGCTTACCGGACCTAAGGGGGTCAAATGAGCAGTTCTTC

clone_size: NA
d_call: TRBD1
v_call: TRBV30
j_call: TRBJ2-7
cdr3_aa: CAWSALTGDTYEQYF
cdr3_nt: TGTGCCTGGAGTGCACTTACAGGGGACACCTACGAGCAGTACTTC

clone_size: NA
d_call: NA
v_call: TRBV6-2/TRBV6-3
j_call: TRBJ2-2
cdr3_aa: CASSISGELFF
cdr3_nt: TGTGCCAGCAGCATATCCGGGGAGCTGTTTTTT

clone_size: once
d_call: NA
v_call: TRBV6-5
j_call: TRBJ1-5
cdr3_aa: CASRTYSDQPQHF
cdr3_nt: TGTGCCAGCAGGACCTACAGTGATCAGCCCCAGCATTTT

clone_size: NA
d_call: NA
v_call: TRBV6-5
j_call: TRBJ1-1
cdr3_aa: CASSYSLIGGGTEAFF
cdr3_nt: TGTGCCAGCAGTTACTCTCTAATTGGTGGTGGCACTGAAGCTTTCTTT

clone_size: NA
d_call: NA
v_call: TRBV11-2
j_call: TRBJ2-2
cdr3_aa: CAGAWNTGELFF
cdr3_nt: TGTGCAGGGGCCTGGAACACCGGGGAGCTGTTTTTT

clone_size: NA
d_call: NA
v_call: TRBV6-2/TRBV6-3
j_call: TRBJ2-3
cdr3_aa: CASSWRSDTQYF
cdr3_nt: TGTGCCAGCAGCTGGAGATCGGATACGCAGTATTTT

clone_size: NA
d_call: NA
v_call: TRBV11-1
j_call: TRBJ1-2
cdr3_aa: CASSAILQQGFTF
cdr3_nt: TGTGCCAGCAGCGCAATACTCCAACAGGGTTTCACCTTC

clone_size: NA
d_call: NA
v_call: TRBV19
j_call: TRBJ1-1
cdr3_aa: CASSEGVNEAFF
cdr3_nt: TGTGCCAGTAGCGAGGGGGTGAATGAAGCTTTCTTT

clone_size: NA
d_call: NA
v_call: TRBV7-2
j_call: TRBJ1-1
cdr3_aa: CASSLWRNTEAFF
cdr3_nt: TGTGCCAGCAGCTTATGGAGAAACACTGAAGCTTTCTTT

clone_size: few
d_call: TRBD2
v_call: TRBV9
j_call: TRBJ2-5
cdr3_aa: CASSVGERGGWETQYF
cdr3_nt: TGTGCCAGCAGCGTAGGGGAGCGGGGGGGCTGGGAGACCCAGTACTTC